The rows below give T cell receptor beta chains drawn from one sample of a study of PD-1 blockade in classical Hodgkin lymphoma. The assay was immunoSEQ multiplex PCR, and TCRdb's table has in-frame clones only and misses some. The sample lists 57,000 or so clones; roughly 85% were seen once. Sequenced here: peripheral blood mononuclear cells (PBMCs), sampled before the fourth cycle of nivolumab. The source of these receptors is a human donor with classical Hodgkin lymphoma. CDR3s include the opening cysteine and the closing phenylalanine or tryptophan. The order of the fields is CDR3 length, J gene, V gene, D gene, clone size, CDR3 DNA, CDR3 protein. D genes are given only for firm matches. Size is omitted from some rows. Given values are once, few, many or a class for expanded clones.

len: 11
j_gene: TRBJ1-5
v_gene: TRBV7-2
d_gene: NA
abundance: NA
CDR3nt: TGTGCCAGCCCAGGGTTTCAGCCCCAGCATTTT
CDR3aa: CASPGFQPQHF

len: 14
j_gene: TRBJ1-2
v_gene: TRBV5-6
d_gene: NA
abundance: NA
CDR3nt: TGTGCCAGCAGCTTGGTGACGACTAACTATGGCTACACCTTC
CDR3aa: CASSLVTTNYGYTF

len: 14
j_gene: TRBJ2-7
v_gene: TRBV6-1
d_gene: TRBD1
abundance: NA
CDR3nt: TGTGCCAGCAGTGGGCGGGGACAGGTCTACGAGCAGTACTTC
CDR3aa: CASSGRGQVYEQYF

len: 15
j_gene: TRBJ1-6
v_gene: TRBV11-2
d_gene: NA
abundance: NA
CDR3nt: TGTGCCAGCAGCTCAGGGAGCTCCTATAATTCACCCCTCCACTTT
CDR3aa: CASSSGSSYNSPLHF

len: 15
j_gene: TRBJ2-1
v_gene: TRBV5-6
d_gene: TRBD1
abundance: NA
CDR3nt: TGTGCCAGCAGCTTGGAGGACAGGGGATTAAATGAGCAGTTCTTC
CDR3aa: CASSLEDRGLNEQFF

len: 14
j_gene: TRBJ1-2
v_gene: TRBV11-2
d_gene: NA
abundance: NA
CDR3nt: TGTGCCAGCAGCTTAGACCGGGAGGGGGGCGGCTACACCTTC
CDR3aa: CASSLDREGGGYTF

len: 15
j_gene: TRBJ1-2
v_gene: TRBV2
d_gene: TRBD1
abundance: NA
CDR3nt: TGTGCCAGCAGTCTCCCGGGACAGCTAACCTATGGCTACACCTTC
CDR3aa: CASSLPGQLTYGYTF

len: 16
j_gene: TRBJ2-7
v_gene: TRBV5-1
d_gene: NA
abundance: NA
CDR3nt: TGCGCCAGCAGCTTGGACCCGGGGCCCGTTGTCTACGAGCAGTACTTC
CDR3aa: CASSLDPGPVVYEQYF

len: 15
j_gene: TRBJ2-2
v_gene: TRBV5-1
d_gene: NA
abundance: NA
CDR3nt: TGCGCCAGCAGCCCGGACACCGCGACCACCGGGGAGCTGTTTTTT
CDR3aa: CASSPDTATTGELFF

len: 14
j_gene: TRBJ2-6
v_gene: TRBV7-9
d_gene: NA
abundance: NA
CDR3nt: TGTGCCAGCAGCTTCCCGGTGGCGGCCAACGTCCTGACTTTC
CDR3aa: CASSFPVAANVLTF

len: 15
j_gene: TRBJ2-3
v_gene: TRBV5-1
d_gene: NA
abundance: NA
CDR3nt: TGCGCCAGCAGTACTTCCGGGGGGCTTGGAGATACGCAGTATTTT
CDR3aa: CASSTSGGLGDTQYF

len: 16
j_gene: TRBJ2-1
v_gene: TRBV2
d_gene: TRBD2
abundance: NA
CDR3nt: TGTGCCAGCAGTGAATTATTAGCGGGGTTCGACAATGAGCAGTTCTTC
CDR3aa: CASSELLAGFDNEQFF

len: 15
j_gene: TRBJ1-5
v_gene: TRBV5-1
d_gene: NA
abundance: NA
CDR3nt: TGCGCCAGCAGCATCGACGGACTAAGCAATCAGCCCCAGCATTTT
CDR3aa: CASSIDGLSNQPQHF

len: 15
j_gene: TRBJ2-7
v_gene: TRBV14
d_gene: NA
abundance: NA
CDR3nt: TGTGCCAGCAGCCAAGGAAGAGGGGGGGAGTTCGAGCAGTACTTC
CDR3aa: CASSQGRGGEFEQYF

len: 17
j_gene: TRBJ2-6
v_gene: TRBV7-2
d_gene: NA
abundance: NA
CDR3nt: TGTGCCAGCAGCCCATACAGGAGGTCCTCTGGGGCCAACGTCCTGACTTTC
CDR3aa: CASSPYRRSSGANVLTF

len: 14
j_gene: TRBJ2-1
v_gene: TRBV19
d_gene: NA
abundance: NA
CDR3nt: TGTGCCAGTAGCCCCTTGGGGATACCCAATGAGCAGTTCTTC
CDR3aa: CASSPLGIPNEQFF

len: 15
j_gene: TRBJ2-4
v_gene: TRBV14
d_gene: NA
abundance: NA
CDR3nt: TGTGCCAGCAGCCACCCGACCTGGTATTCAAACATTCAGTACTTC
CDR3aa: CASSHPTWYSNIQYF

len: 15
j_gene: TRBJ2-2
v_gene: TRBV5-1
d_gene: NA
abundance: NA
CDR3nt: TGCGCCAGCAATCCCCGTGGATCGAACACCGGGGAGCTGTTTTTT
CDR3aa: CASNPRGSNTGELFF

len: 13
j_gene: TRBJ2-1
v_gene: TRBV5-1
d_gene: NA
abundance: NA
CDR3nt: TGCGCCAGCAGCTTGGCCGCAAACAATGAGCAGTTCTTC
CDR3aa: CASSLAANNEQFF

len: 14
j_gene: TRBJ2-7
v_gene: TRBV5-1
d_gene: NA
abundance: NA
CDR3nt: TGCGCCAGCAGCCCCACGGGTATCGGATACGAGCAGTACTTC
CDR3aa: CASSPTGIGYEQYF

len: 16
j_gene: TRBJ1-5
v_gene: TRBV4-1
d_gene: NA
abundance: NA
CDR3nt: TGCGCCAGCAGCCAAGGGGGTGGGGCCGACAATCAGCCCCAGCATTTT
CDR3aa: CASSQGGGADNQPQHF

len: 15
j_gene: TRBJ2-2
v_gene: TRBV7-9
d_gene: TRBD1
abundance: NA
CDR3nt: TGTGCCAGCAGCTCCAGGGGGCCGAACACCGGGGAGCTGTTTTTT
CDR3aa: CASSSRGPNTGELFF

len: 14
j_gene: TRBJ2-7
v_gene: TRBV2
d_gene: TRBD1
abundance: NA
CDR3nt: TGTGCCAGCAGGGAGACAGGGCCCACCTACGAGCAGTACTTC
CDR3aa: CASRETGPTYEQYF

len: 13
j_gene: TRBJ2-1
v_gene: TRBV5-1
d_gene: NA
abundance: NA
CDR3nt: TGCGCCAGCAGCTTAGAAGACTACAATGAGCAGTTCTTC
CDR3aa: CASSLEDYNEQFF

len: 14
j_gene: TRBJ2-4
v_gene: TRBV6-1
d_gene: NA
abundance: NA
CDR3nt: TGTGCCAGCACAGAACCTTTCGGGGGAGGCATTCAGTACTTC
CDR3aa: CASTEPFGGGIQYF

len: 15
j_gene: TRBJ1-4
v_gene: TRBV5-1
d_gene: TRBD1
abundance: NA
CDR3nt: TGCGCCAGCAGCTTGACCGGACAGGCTAATGAAAAACTGTTTTTT
CDR3aa: CASSLTGQANEKLFF

len: 15
j_gene: TRBJ2-2
v_gene: TRBV5-1
d_gene: NA
abundance: NA
CDR3nt: TGCGCCACCAAAGACAGGTCACCGAACACCGGGGAGCTGTTTTTT
CDR3aa: CATKDRSPNTGELFF

len: 13
j_gene: TRBJ1-2
v_gene: TRBV6-6
d_gene: NA
abundance: NA
CDR3nt: TGTGCCAGCAGTTACCTAGTTTTAAACGGCTACACCTTC
CDR3aa: CASSYLVLNGYTF

len: 15
j_gene: TRBJ1-1
v_gene: TRBV7-2
d_gene: NA
abundance: NA
CDR3nt: TGTGCCAGCAGCCTTCAACAGGGAACGTCGGGAAAAGCTTTCTTT
CDR3aa: CASSLQQGTSGKAFF

len: 15
j_gene: TRBJ2-4
v_gene: TRBV11-2
d_gene: NA
abundance: NA
CDR3nt: TGTGCCAGCAGCTTAGACCCGGGGGTTAAAAACATTCAGTACTTC
CDR3aa: CASSLDPGVKNIQYF

len: 12
j_gene: TRBJ1-2
v_gene: TRBV7-9
d_gene: NA
abundance: NA
CDR3nt: TGTGCCAGCAGCTTAGGGGACTATGGCTACACCTTC
CDR3aa: CASSLGDYGYTF

len: 14
j_gene: TRBJ2-5
v_gene: TRBV28
d_gene: NA
abundance: NA
CDR3nt: TGTGCCAGCAGGGAAATACGGGGGCAAGAGACCCAGTACTTC
CDR3aa: CASREIRGQETQYF

len: 15
j_gene: TRBJ2-1
v_gene: TRBV5-1
d_gene: TRBD1
abundance: NA
CDR3nt: TGCGCCAGCAGCACTACTGGGACAGGGGGCAATGAGCAGTTCTTC
CDR3aa: CASSTTGTGGNEQFF

len: 15
j_gene: TRBJ2-7
v_gene: TRBV27
d_gene: TRBD1
abundance: NA
CDR3nt: TGTGCCAGCAGTCCCTCCGACAGGGGGCCTTACGAGCAGTACTTC
CDR3aa: CASSPSDRGPYEQYF

len: 14
j_gene: TRBJ1-1
v_gene: TRBV27
d_gene: TRBD1
abundance: NA
CDR3nt: TGTGCCAGCAGTTTGGGACAGATGAACACTGAAGCTTTCTTT
CDR3aa: CASSLGQMNTEAFF

len: 13
j_gene: TRBJ1-2
v_gene: TRBV6-1
d_gene: NA
abundance: NA
CDR3nt: TGTGCCAGCAGTGGGTTTTTTGTTGATGGCTACACCTTC
CDR3aa: CASSGFFVDGYTF

len: 15
j_gene: TRBJ1-1
v_gene: TRBV19
d_gene: TRBD1
abundance: NA
CDR3nt: TGTGCCAGTAGTATAACCGGGACAGGGAGCACTGAAGCTTTCTTT
CDR3aa: CASSITGTGSTEAFF

len: 14
j_gene: TRBJ1-3
v_gene: TRBV5-1
d_gene: TRBD1
abundance: NA
CDR3nt: TGCGCCAGCAGCCTACAGGGGGCTGGAAACACCATATATTTT
CDR3aa: CASSLQGAGNTIYF

len: 14
j_gene: TRBJ2-7
v_gene: TRBV5-1
d_gene: TRBD1
abundance: NA
CDR3nt: TGCGCCAGCAGATCCGGGACAGGGTACGGAGAGCAGTACTTC
CDR3aa: CASRSGTGYGEQYF

len: 14
j_gene: TRBJ2-7
v_gene: TRBV5-1
d_gene: NA
abundance: NA
CDR3nt: TGCGCCAGCAGCTTCGGGCAGGGCCCCCTCGAGCAGTACTTC
CDR3aa: CASSFGQGPLEQYF

len: 12
j_gene: TRBJ2-1
v_gene: TRBV7-8
d_gene: TRBD2
abundance: NA
CDR3nt: TGTGCCAGCAGCTTCAGTGGCGGGGGGCCGTTCTTC
CDR3aa: CASSFSGGGPFF

len: 18
j_gene: TRBJ2-3
v_gene: TRBV2
d_gene: NA
abundance: NA
CDR3nt: TGTGCCAGCACTCTCAACTCCGGGAACAGGGCGCCCACAGATACGCAGTATTTT
CDR3aa: CASTLNSGNRAPTDTQYF

len: 17
j_gene: TRBJ1-4
v_gene: TRBV25-1
d_gene: NA
abundance: NA
CDR3nt: TGTGCCAGCAGTGAATTAGCAGGAATGATCACTAATGAAAAACTGTTTTTT
CDR3aa: CASSELAGMITNEKLFF

len: 14
j_gene: TRBJ2-1
v_gene: TRBV5-1
d_gene: TRBD1
abundance: NA
CDR3nt: TGCGCCTCCCGAACAACCGGGACAGAACATGAGCAGTTCTTC
CDR3aa: CASRTTGTEHEQFF

len: 15
j_gene: TRBJ1-4
v_gene: TRBV7-6
d_gene: TRBD1
abundance: NA
CDR3nt: TGTGCCAGCAGCTTAGCGACAGGGATAAATGAAAAACTGTTTTTT
CDR3aa: CASSLATGINEKLFF

len: 13
j_gene: TRBJ2-5
v_gene: TRBV5-1
d_gene: TRBD1
abundance: NA
CDR3nt: TGCGCCAGCAGGGGACAGGTCCAAGAGACCCAGTACTTC
CDR3aa: CASRGQVQETQYF

len: 13
j_gene: TRBJ1-2
v_gene: TRBV6-5
d_gene: TRBD1
abundance: NA
CDR3nt: TGTGCCAGCCGCTCACAGGGGGCGGATGGCTACACCTTC
CDR3aa: CASRSQGADGYTF

len: 15
j_gene: TRBJ2-2
v_gene: TRBV6-5
d_gene: NA
abundance: NA
CDR3nt: TGTGCCAGCAGTTACGCCAGGGTCAACACCGGGGAGCTGTTTTTT
CDR3aa: CASSYARVNTGELFF

len: 14
j_gene: TRBJ2-7
v_gene: TRBV7-9
d_gene: NA
abundance: NA
CDR3nt: TGTGCCAGCAGGAAGGGGGGGTCTCACTACGAGCAGTACTTC
CDR3aa: CASRKGGSHYEQYF

len: 14
j_gene: TRBJ1-1
v_gene: TRBV9
d_gene: NA
abundance: few
CDR3nt: TGTGCCAGCAGCGTTACCCCGATGAACACTGAAGCTTTCTTT
CDR3aa: CASSVTPMNTEAFF

len: 15
j_gene: TRBJ2-1
v_gene: TRBV28
d_gene: TRBD1
abundance: NA
CDR3nt: TGTGCCAGCAGTGGGGACAGCCGACGTACAATCGAGCAGTTCTTC
CDR3aa: CASSGDSRRTIEQFF

len: 16
j_gene: TRBJ1-6
v_gene: TRBV10-3
d_gene: NA
abundance: few
CDR3nt: TGTGCCATCCGCCCCGGGGATTGGCCCTATAATTCACCCCTCCACTTT
CDR3aa: CAIRPGDWPYNSPLHF

len: 15
j_gene: TRBJ1-5
v_gene: TRBV19
d_gene: NA
abundance: medium-sized
CDR3nt: TGTGCCAGTAGTCATGGGAGCGGAGGGGTTCAGCCCCAGCATTTT
CDR3aa: CASSHGSGGVQPQHF

len: 16
j_gene: TRBJ2-1
v_gene: TRBV11-2
d_gene: TRBD2
abundance: NA
CDR3nt: TGTGCCAGCAGCCCCGGGGGTAGCGGGGGGCTGAATGAGCAGTTCTTC
CDR3aa: CASSPGGSGGLNEQFF

len: 12
j_gene: TRBJ1-6
v_gene: TRBV7-9
d_gene: NA
abundance: NA
CDR3nt: TGTGCCAGCAGCTTGTTGGATTCACCCCTCCACTTT
CDR3aa: CASSLLDSPLHF

len: 12
j_gene: TRBJ2-1
v_gene: TRBV2
d_gene: NA
abundance: NA
CDR3nt: TGTGCCAGCAGTGAAGCGCGGAATGAGCAGTTCTTC
CDR3aa: CASSEARNEQFF

len: 15
j_gene: TRBJ2-7
v_gene: TRBV2
d_gene: TRBD1
abundance: NA
CDR3nt: TGTGCCAGCAGCCTCAGGGGAGACAGGGCCCACGAGCAGTACTTC
CDR3aa: CASSLRGDRAHEQYF

len: 17
j_gene: TRBJ2-7
v_gene: TRBV14
d_gene: NA
abundance: NA
CDR3nt: TGTGCCAGCAGCCAAGGATTCGTGACAGGAAGCTCCTACGAGCAGTACTTC
CDR3aa: CASSQGFVTGSSYEQYF